This entry lists 26 T cell receptor beta chains sequenced from one sample in a study of T cell repertoires and Cas9 in healthy adults. Produced via immunoSEQ multiplex PCR; TCRdb's table is partial and in-frame only. The sample yields fewer than 15,000 clones, roughly 90% seen once. What was sequenced was Tregs (CD4+, CD25+, CD127-, CD137-, CD154-) from PBMCs; culture status not recorded. The receptor set was obtained from a human donor in good health.

CDR3 nucleotides: TGTGCCAGCACCCAATCAGGGGACTCCTATGGCTACACCTTC. This codes for CASTQSGDSYGYTF. This chain joins TRBV6-1 and TRBJ1-2; D is possibly TRBD1 (6 bases). Trimming stripped 7 bases from V and 4 bases from J, with 16 bases between. The CDR3 consists of 14 residues. CDR1 MNHNS and CDR2 SASEGT come from the germline V gene.

The DNA of the CDR3 is TGTGCCAGCAGGGGGACAGGCCTCGTGTCTTCAAGGGGGCCCCAGCATTTT. As protein: CASRGTGLVSSRGPQHF. This sequence joins TRBV2 and TRBJ1-5, with TRBD1 identical over 8 bases. The trim removed 6 bases at V and 9 bases at J, leaving 19 bases unmatched. Looked up from germline, CDR1 is SNHLY and CDR2 is FYNNEI. The CDR3 spans 17 residues.

The CDR3 here is CASSSVTRWGQFF. The CDR3 bases are TGTGCCAGCAGCTCCGTGACTCGTTGGGGGCAGTTCTTC. The V call is TRBV13, the J call TRBJ2-1; no clear D gene. This CDR3 region has 13 residues. Germline lookup yields CDR1 PRHDT and CDR2 FYEKMQ (reference sequence). V dropped 4 bases and J dropped 12 bases, with 16 bases sitting between them.

The chain carries TRBV5-1 and TRBJ1-5; tentative D call: TRBD1 (5 bases). The germline V gene encodes CDR1 SGHRS and CDR2 YFSETQ. Trimming stripped 0 bases from V and 6 bases from J, with 10 bases between. This CDR3 contains 14 residues. The CDR3 DNA follows: TGCGCCAGCAGCTTGGAGCCAGGGACTCAGCCCCAGCATTTT. Amino acid sequence: CASSLEPGTQPQHF.

This chain joins TRBV11-3 and TRBJ2-2; D is uncertain. The CDR3 has 13 residues. Germline CDR1 is SGHNT and CDR2 is YENEEA. The ends were cut back, 4 bases at V and 6 bases at J, with 9 bases in the middle. The chain's CDR3 is CASSYRMAGELFF. For the CDR3, the DNA is TGTGCCAGCAGCTACCGGATGGCCGGGGAGCTGTTTTTT.

V and J are TRBV6-1 and TRBJ2-1; 8 nucleotides agree with TRBD2. The CDR3 has 15 amino acids. V gave up 8 bases and J gave up 3 bases; unmatched junction bases: 9. Germline values: CDR1 MNHNS, CDR2 SASEGT. The CDR3 region is CASSRGGGFYNEQFF. DNA for the CDR3: TGTGCCAGCTCCCGCGGCGGGGGGTTCTACAATGAGCAGTTCTTC.

The rearrangement uses TRBV5-1 and TRBJ2-5, with D possibly matching TRBD2 (7 bases). In germline, CDR1 is SGHRS, CDR2 YFSETQ. Trimming removed 4 bases at V and 4 bases at J, with 17 bases between. This CDR3 region has 15 residues. The CDR3 DNA sequence: TGCGCCAGCAGCGGAGGACTAGGGGGGGCAGAGACCCAGTACTTC. This encodes CASSGGLGGAETQYF.

V gene TRBV30 combines with J gene TRBJ2-3, with D hard to call. The CDR3 sequence is 11 residues long. The germline V gene has CDR1 GTSNPN and CDR2 SVGIG (reference sequence). Trimming took off 5 bases at V and 5 bases at J, with 8 bases between the two ends. CDR3 in amino acids: CAWQQRDTQYF. In nucleotides, the CDR3 is TGTGCCTGGCAACAGCGAGATACGCAGTATTTT.

The chain uses TRBV5-1 and TRBJ1-2; tentative D call: TRBD1 (6 bases). The length of the CDR3 is 13 residues. With 0 bases removed from V and 9 bases from J, the gap between germline ends came to 12 bases. Looked up from germline, CDR1 is SGHRS and CDR2 is YFSETQ. The DNA for the CDR3 is TGCGCCAGCAGCTTGGCACAGGGCGCGCGCTACACCTTC. This translates into CASSLAQGARYTF.

The chain joins TRBV6-1 to TRBJ1-1; the D is unclear. CDR1 is MNHNS, CDR2 SASEGT, per germline. This CDR3 region has 13 residues. Between the trimmed V and J ends, which lost 6 bases and 1 base, there was a span of 9 bases. The CDR3 DNA sequence: TGTGCCAGCAGACTCCACGGGAACACTGAAGCTTTCTTT. Residues: CASRLHGNTEAFF.

This clone was observed a single time. The V gene is TRBV7-2, the J gene TRBJ2-2, with D tentatively TRBD1 (5 bases). V was trimmed by 5 bases and J by 6 bases, leaving 13 bases between them. From germline, CDR1 is SGHTA and CDR2 FQGNSA. The CDR3 is made up of 14 amino acids. The CDR3 region has the DNA TGTGCCAGCAGCACCGATTCAGGGCCCGGGGAGCTGTTTTTT. This gives the protein CASSTDSGPGELFF. The variable domain in full, with the rest retrieved from reference TRBV7-2 and TRBJ2-2, is GAGVSQSPSNKVTEKGKDVELRCDPISGHTALYWYRQSLGQGLEFLIYFQGNSAPDKSGLPSDRFSAERTGGSVSTLTIQRTQQEDSAVYLCASSTDSGPGELFFGEGSRLTVL.

The rearrangement joins TRBV7-2 to TRBJ2-3, with D perhaps TRBD2 (5 bases). Germline CDR1 reads SGHTA; CDR2 reads FQGNSA. V dropped 5 bases and J dropped 8 bases, with 20 bases sitting between them. CDR3 length equals 15 residues. CDR3 sequence: CASSTSHLTSGTQYF. The CDR3 DNA reads as TGTGCCAGCAGCACCTCACACCTTACAAGCGGTACGCAGTATTTT.

This clone was picked up one time. In nucleotides, the CDR3 is TGCGCCAGCAGCTTGAGTAAAGGAACAGATACGCAGTATTTT. This sequence encodes CASSLSKGTDTQYF. This chain links TRBV5-1 with TRBJ2-3; no clear D gene. CDR3 length: 14 residues. Trimming shortened V by 1 base and J by 3 bases, and 9 bases separated the two germline ends. CDR1 SGHRS and CDR2 YFSETQ come from the germline V gene.

The chain carries TRBV7-6 and TRBJ2-7, with a possible D match to TRBD1 (7 bases). With 5 bases removed from V and 3 bases from J, the gap between germline ends came to 23 bases. The CDR3 is made up of 17 amino acids. Per the germline V gene, CDR1 is SGHVS and CDR2 is FNYEAQ. The CDR3 region is CASSGGAGQRSGYEQYF. Written as DNA, the CDR3 is TGTGCCAGCAGCGGAGGCGCGGGACAGAGGTCCGGCTACGAGCAGTACTTC.

The J gene is TRBJ1-1, the V gene TRBV2; maybe TRBD1 (5 bases). Trimming pared 8 bases from V and 4 bases from J, leaving 23 bases between. Germline loops: CDR1 SNHLY, CDR2 FYNNEI. This CDR3 is 16 amino acids long. CDR3 in DNA: TGTGCCAGCTCCGCCCGGGACCAATTTTGGGGCACTGAAGCTTTCTTT. Translation gives CASSARDQFWGTEAFF.

This chain connects TRBV2 to TRBJ1-4; unclear D gene. The germline V and J ends were trimmed by 5 bases and 5 bases, with 9 bases remaining between them. The V gene's germline CDR1 is SNHLY and CDR2 FYNNEI. This CDR3 comprises 13 residues. This chain's CDR3 is CASSRQFNEKLFF. The CDR3, as DNA: TGTGCCAGCAGTCGGCAGTTCAATGAAAAACTGTTTTTT.

The chain combines TRBV6-5 with TRBJ1-1, with a weak D call TRBD1 (5 bases). V lost 5 bases and J lost 6, with 13 bases in between. The CDR3 length is 13 residues. Germline CDR1 is MNHEY and CDR2 is SVGAGI. The chain's CDR3 is CASSERGMAEAFF. Written as DNA, the CDR3 is TGTGCCAGCAGTGAGAGGGGTATGGCTGAAGCTTTCTTT.

Only a few counts were recorded for this clone. The CDR3 spells CASSLDRAAGNTIYF. The CDR3 coding sequence is TGTGCCAGCTCACTCGACAGAGCAGCTGGAAACACCATATATTTT. This chain connects TRBV18 to TRBJ1-3, with a tentative D call TRBD1 (5 bases). This CDR3 contains 15 residues. Per the germline V gene, CDR1 is KGHSH and CDR2 is LQKENI. V lost 4 bases and J 2 bases, leaving 12 bases between the germline ends.

This clone was observed once. This sequence joins TRBV4-1 and TRBJ1-2, with D uncertain. The germline V gene has CDR1 MGHRA and CDR2 YSYEKL. V lost 0 bases, J lost 8 bases, and 10 bases lay in between. The CDR3 spans 13 residues. CDR3 sequence reads: CASSQEHKWGYTF. The CDR3 nucleotides read TGCGCCAGCAGCCAAGAGCATAAATGGGGCTACACCTTC.

The rearrangement uses TRBV5-1 and TRBJ2-1, with TRBD2 matching over 7 bases. The CDR3 has 16 amino acids. Looked up from germline, CDR1 is SGHRS and CDR2 is YFSETQ. V lost 4 bases to trimming and J lost 9 bases; unmatched junction nucleotides: 16. The CDR3 DNA reads TGCGCCAGCAGCGTGGGGGGAGGGCTAGCGTTTCGTGAGCAGTTCTTC. Protein sequence: CASSVGGGLAFREQFF.

The chain uses TRBV19 and TRBJ1-2; D is unresolved. Trimming took off 3 bases at V and 8 bases at J, with 10 bases between the two ends. CDR1 LNHDA and CDR2 SQIVND come from the germline V gene (reference sequence). CDR3 length equals 12 residues. CDR3 DNA: TGTGCCAGTAGTATGGACTTCCAGGGCTACACCTTC. Translated, it gives CASSMDFQGYTF.

The rearrangement links TRBV29-1 to TRBJ2-7, with D possibly matching TRBD2 (6 bases). The germline V gene encodes CDR1 SQVTM and CDR2 ANQGSEA. CDR3 size: 11 residues. The germline V and J ends were trimmed by 7 bases and 7 bases, with 14 bases remaining between them. In nucleotides, the CDR3 is TGCAGCGCCCGGGGGACCGGAGAGCAGTACTTC. This codes for CSARGTGEQYF.

The chain combines TRBV6-6 with TRBJ1-1, with D possibly matching TRBD1 (6 bases). V lost 8 bases, J lost 0 bases, and 16 bases lay in between. This CDR3 is built from 15 residues. The germline gives CDR1 MNHNY, CDR2 SVGAGI (reference sequence). The CDR3 DNA reads TGTGCCAGCCGGCGGGGGCCCTTATTGAACACTGAAGCTTTCTTT. It specifies CASRRGPLLNTEAFF.

The chain recombines TRBV5-1 with TRBJ1-4; no clear D. The CDR3 extends over 14 amino acids. CDR1 SGHRS and CDR2 YFSETQ come from the germline V gene. V was trimmed by 1 base and J by 8 bases, leaving 12 bases between them. The CDR3 coding sequence is TGCGCCAGCAGCTTGATAGGCGGAGACGAAAAACTGTTTTTT. It specifies CASSLIGGDEKLFF.

The chain carries TRBV12-5 and TRBJ2-5; D is ambiguous. Deletions cut 0 bases from V and 5 bases from J, with 10 bases between. Germline values: CDR1 LGHNT, CDR2 FRNRAP. The CDR3 is 14 amino acids. CDR3 sequence: CASGLVLSGETQYF. For the CDR3, the DNA is TGTGCTAGTGGTTTGGTACTGTCCGGGGAGACCCAGTACTTC.

The chain carries TRBV18 and TRBJ1-6; D remains unclear. Trimming took 2 bases from V and 12 from J, leaving 14 bases between them. CDR1 and CDR2 from the germline V gene are KGHSH and LQKENI. The CDR3 is made up of 14 amino acids. CDR3 nucleotide sequence: TGTGCCAGCTCACCATCGGCGGCAGAAGGACCCCTCCACTTT. Its protein is CASSPSAAEGPLHF.